Each of the 21 T cell receptor beta chains below was sequenced from the same sample in a study of CD8 T cells in ankylosing spondylitis (TCRdb year 2017). Beyond this particular receptor, the publication reports: Blood from ankylosing spondylitis patients appeared to be characterized by a TCR beta motif composed of eight highly homologous amino acid variants.

The library was made by 5' RACE. Sequencing was carried out with an Illumina HiSeq 2500. Through fastp at Q25 and MiXCR, TCRdb rebuilt clones from the public reads, retaining in-frame beta chains. Rows merge per CDR3 protein into single entries with the most common DNA and genes. This sample has 500,000 to 550,000 distinct CDR3 sequences in its table, and 12% of those were observed once. In total, the top ten clones hold under 7.5% of the sample. For these TCRs, the target antigens are not known. Sequencing used blood, either unsorted or a sorted T cell fraction (not recorded which). These TCRs come from a male donor with ankylosing spondylitis.

This clonotype occurred a few times. The chain links TRBV27 to TRBJ2-1; 8 bases line up with TRBD2. The CDR3 consists of 15 residues. CDR1 and CDR2 (germline): MNHEY, SMNVEV (reference sequence). V lost 5 bases and J lost 6; bases outside the gene matches: 9. The CDR3 here is CASSLPGLGGNEQFF. Here the CDR3 DNA reads TGTGCCAGCAGTCTTCCGGGACTAGGAGGCAATGAGCAGTTCTTC.

The chain couples TRBV5-1 to TRBJ2-3, with D unresolved. Trimming pared 0 bases from V and 4 bases from J, leaving 9 bases between. Germline-derived CDR1 and CDR2 are SGHRS and YFSETQ. This CDR3 is built from 14 residues. The CDR3 reads CASSLGTISDTQYF. The CDR3 DNA reads as TGCGCCAGCAGCTTGGGGACCATTTCAGATACGCAGTATTTT.

The chain uses TRBV6-2 or TRBV6-3 and TRBJ2-1; 7 bases are a match to TRBD2. The CDR3 is made up of 15 amino acids. The J segment lost 12 bases and the V segment lost 5 bases, leaving 16 bases of the junction unmatched. Per germline, CDR1 MNHEY and CDR2 SVGEGT. Written as DNA, the CDR3 is TGTGCCAGCAGTCCCCAGAGCGGGACCGCCCCAACGCAGTTCTTC. This gives the protein CASSPQSGTAPTQFF.

The V gene is TRBV2, the J gene TRBJ2-7; TRBD2 aligns across 8 bases. Germline V gene lookup returns CDR1 SNHLY and CDR2 FYNNEI. The ends lost 4 bases at V and 0 bases at J; junction bases unmatched: 8. The CDR3 extends over 16 amino acids. For the CDR3, the DNA is TGTGCCAGCAGTGCCACTCCCAGCGGGAGCTCCTACGAGCAGTACTTC. Encoded protein: CASSATPSGSSYEQYF.

At least ten counts were recorded for this clonotype. The chain uses TRBV5-1 and TRBJ2-2, with TRBD1 identical over 8 bases. The CDR3 loop spans 14 amino acids. Germline loops: CDR1 SGHRS, CDR2 YFSETQ. V dropped 3 bases and J dropped 6; count of bases not matched to a gene: 4. CDR3 sequence (DNA): TGCGCCAGCAGCTCTACAGGGGGTTCCGGGGAGCTGTTTTTT. This sequence encodes CASSSTGGSGELFF.

V usage is TRBV20-1 and J usage is TRBJ1-1; D gene unclear. Per germline, CDR1 DFQATT and CDR2 SNEGSKA (reference sequence). This CDR3 spans 13 amino acids. The V and J ends lost 2 bases and 4 bases respectively, with 11 bases between them. Here the CDR3 reads CSARFSWGTEAFF. The DNA for the CDR3 is TGCAGTGCTAGATTTTCATGGGGCACTGAAGCTTTCTTT.

This chain links TRBV11-3 with TRBJ1-1; D uncertain. V lost 5 bases and J lost 4, with 14 bases in between. This CDR3 is built from 14 residues. CDR1 and CDR2 from the germline V gene are SGHNT and YENEEA. The CDR3 nucleotides read TGTGCCAGCAGCCCTCGTGGGGAAGGCACTGAAGCTTTCTTT. Translation: CASSPRGEGTEAFF. The full variable domain, rest sourced from reference TRBV11-3 and TRBJ1-1, is EAGVVQSPRYKIIEKKQPVAFWCNPISGHNTLYWYLQNLGQGPELLIRYENEEAVDDSQLPKDRFSAERLKGVDSTLKIQPAELGDSAVYLCASSPRGEGTEAFFGQGTRLTVV.

V is TRBV3-1 and J is TRBJ2-1; possible D gene TRBD2, 7 bases. The CDR3 is made up of 13 amino acids. V was clipped by 4 bases and J by 7 bases, with 11 bases between them. Germline V gene sequence: CDR1 LGHDT, CDR2 YNNKEL (reference sequence). The CDR3 DNA sequence: TGTGCCAGCAGCCGAGGGGGGGCGAATGAGCAGTTCTTC. It codes for CASSRGGANEQFF.

This clonotype was observed a handful of times. V gene TRBV7-2 combines with J gene TRBJ2-5; 7 nucleotides agree with TRBD2. Germline V CDR1 and CDR2: SGHTA, FQGNSA. This CDR3 is built from 13 residues. After removal of 4 bases from V and 6 bases from J, the junction contained 5 bases not matched to a gene. This CDR3 is CASSSLAAQTQYF. The DNA for the CDR3 is TGTGCCAGCAGCTCCCTAGCGGCACAGACCCAGTACTTC.

The genes are TRBV27 and TRBJ2-5, with TRBD2 identical over 13 bases. V lost 3 bases to trimming and J lost 5 bases; unmatched junction nucleotides: 6. CDR1 and CDR2 from the germline V gene are MNHEY and SMNVEV (reference sequence). This CDR3 contains 16 residues. The CDR3 reads CASSFRTSGSSETQYF. The CDR3 coding sequence is TGTGCCAGCAGTTTCCGGACTAGCGGGAGTAGTGAGACCCAGTACTTC.

The table lists this clonotype with a few counts. The chain employs TRBV7-2 and TRBJ2-1, with TRBD2 identical over 7 bases. J gave up 2 bases and V 4 bases, and 8 bases lay outside the gene matches. The germline V gene encodes CDR1 SGHTA and CDR2 FQGNSA. This CDR3 has 16 amino acids. The DNA for the CDR3 is TGTGCCAGCAGCTCCCAGCGGGACCTTACCTACAATGAGCAGTTCTTC. It codes for CASSSQRDLTYNEQFF.

This clonotype was seen more than once but under ten times. This sequence joins TRBV29-1 and TRBJ1-6, with D possibly matching TRBD1 (6 bases). The CDR3 has 16 residues. The germline gives CDR1 SQVTM, CDR2 ANQGSEA. Trimming removed 0 bases at V and 10 bases at J, with 19 bases between. Here the CDR3 reads CSVEDLRGRPLSPLHF. The CDR3 DNA reads TGCAGCGTTGAAGATTTGCGGGGGCGACCTTTATCACCCCTCCACTTT.

This clonotype was counted only a few times. The chain has TRBV20-1 and TRBJ2-5; 10 nucleotides match TRBD1. Germline-derived CDR1 and CDR2 are DFQATT and SNEGSKA (reference sequence). The ends lost 4 bases at V and 5 bases at J; junction bases unmatched: 10. The CDR3 loop spans 15 amino acids. CDR3 sequence (DNA): TGCAGTGCTACCCGGGGGGGACAGGGGTGGGAGACCCAGTACTTC. Translating it yields CSATRGGQGWETQYF.

This clonotype was observed a few times. The chain recombines TRBV6-5 with TRBJ1-1; the D gene is possibly TRBD1 (5 bases). The germline V gene has CDR1 MNHEY and CDR2 SVGAGI. Trimming removed 7 bases at V and 11 bases at J, with 14 bases between. CDR3 size: 11 residues. CDR3 coding DNA: TGTGCCAGCACCCTAGGGGAGTACGCTTTCTTT. Its protein product is CASTLGEYAFF.

This clonotype was detected a few times. V and J are TRBV6-1 and TRBJ2-1, with 7 positions matching TRBD2. The length of the CDR3 is 20 residues. V shed 2 bases, J shed 2 bases, and the junction held 18 bases outside the gene matches. Germline loops: CDR1 MNHNS, CDR2 SASEGT. CDR3 region: CASSEQRLPAFGRPYNEQFF. The CDR3 DNA reads TGTGCCAGCAGTGAACAAAGGCTACCGGCTTTCGGGAGGCCCTACAATGAGCAGTTCTTC.

This clonotype turned up a few times. This sequence joins TRBV29-1 and TRBJ2-5; 10 positions match TRBD1. CDR3 length equals 16 residues. The germline gives CDR1 SQVTM, CDR2 ANQGSEA. Trimming at V came to 1 base and at J to 5 bases, leaving 10 bases not matched to a gene. CDR3 in amino acids: CSVEVWDRGDGETQYF. DNA of the CDR3: TGCAGCGTTGAAGTCTGGGACAGGGGTGACGGGGAGACCCAGTACTTC. The full variable domain, its missing parts supplied by reference TRBV29-1 and TRBJ2-5, is SAVISQKPSRDICQRGTSLTIQCQVDSQVTMMFWYRQQPGQSLTLIATANQGSEATYESGFVIDKFPISRPNLTFSTLTVSNMSPEDSSIYLCSVEVWDRGDGETQYFGPGTRLLVL.

J is TRBJ2-1 and V is TRBV5-1; D is possibly TRBD2 (5 bases). CDR3 length: 13 amino acids. V was trimmed by 0 bases and J by 9 bases, leaving 10 bases between them. Germline V gives CDR1 SGHRS, CDR2 YFSETQ. CDR3 DNA sequence: TGCGCCAGCAGCTTGGCCGCAGGAGGTGAGCAGTTCTTC. This encodes CASSLAAGGEQFF.

This clonotype occurred many times. The chain joins TRBV5-1 to TRBJ2-4; no clear D gene. Germline CDR1 and CDR2: SGHRS and YFSETQ. V gave up 0 bases and J gave up 8 bases, with 9 bases separating them. The CDR3 covers 13 residues. As DNA, the CDR3 is TGCGCCAGCAGCTTGGGCCAGGAAGACATTCAGTACTTC. It codes for CASSLGQEDIQYF.

This clonotype appeared a few times. The chain carries TRBV12-3 or TRBV12-4 and TRBJ1-1; no definite D call. Trimming shortened V by 3 bases and J by 7 bases, and 9 bases separated the two germline ends. This CDR3 has 12 residues. For the CDR3, the DNA is TGTGCCAGCAGTTTTATCGGTGGTGAAGCTTTCTTT. Amino acid sequence: CASSFIGGEAFF.

This clonotype was counted at least ten times. This chain uses TRBV27 with TRBJ2-2, with no clear D. The CDR3 totals 13 residues. Germline V gene lookup returns CDR1 MNHEY and CDR2 SMNVEV (reference sequence). The V gene lost 5 bases and the J gene lost 8 bases, with 12 bases spanning the gap. The CDR3 is CASSRGDEGELFF. For the CDR3, the DNA is TGTGCCAGCAGTCGAGGCGACGAGGGGGAGCTGTTTTTT.

The V gene is TRBV3-1, the J gene TRBJ2-7, with D possibly being TRBD2 (5 bases). Deletions cut 3 bases from V and 9 bases from J, with 21 bases between. Germline lookup yields CDR1 LGHDT and CDR2 YNNKEL (reference sequence). The CDR3 sequence is 15 residues long. CDR3 protein: CASSQMMTGGLGQYF. For the CDR3, the DNA is TGTGCCAGCAGCCAGATGATGACTGGAGGCCTGGGGCAGTACTTC.